This entry lists 21 T cell receptor beta chains sequenced from one sample in a study of blood T cell repertoires in COVID-19. The method was immunoSEQ multiplex PCR; TCRdb's version includes in-frame clones alone and lacks a portion of them. The sample lists about 200,000 clones, around four fifths seen once, with 4.5% to 5.5% in the top ten. The sequenced material came from peripheral blood. These receptors all stem from a woman between 70 and 85 years old with active or convalescent COVID-19.

The chain joins TRBV5-6 to TRBJ2-5; 9 positions agree with TRBD1. Trimming cost V 4 bases and J 4 bases; bases outside gene matches: 8. This CDR3 is 15 amino acids long. Germline V lookup: CDR1 SGHDT, CDR2 YYEEEE. CDR3 in DNA: TGTGCCAGCAGCCCGCCGGGACAGGGACGAGAGACCCAGTACTTC. Protein product: CASSPPGQGRETQYF. The full variable domain, its missing parts supplied by reference TRBV5-6 and TRBJ2-5, is DAGVTQSPTHLIKTRGQQVTLRCSPKSGHDTVSWYQQALGQGPQFIFQYYEEEERQRGNFPDRFSGHQFPNYSSELNVNALLLGDSALYLCASSPPGQGRETQYFGPGTRLLVL.

This chain links TRBV28 with TRBJ1-2; no clear D gene. Trimming removed 8 bases from V and 0 bases from J, with 13 bases in between. The CDR3 totals 14 residues. CDR1 is MDHEN and CDR2 is SYDVKM in the germline V gene. CDR3 bases: TGTGCCAGCTTTACACAAGCGACTAACTATGGCTACACCTTC. Amino acid sequence: CASFTQATNYGYTF.

The chain is built from TRBV4-2 and TRBJ2-1, with TRBD2 matching over 13 bases. The CDR3 contains 16 residues. The V gene end was trimmed by 4 bases and the J gene end by 4 bases; junction bases not matched to a gene: 4. CDR1 LGHNA and CDR2 YNFKEQ come from the germline V gene. The CDR3 loop is CASSLRLAGGYNEQFF. The CDR3 DNA reads as TGTGCCAGCAGCCTAAGACTAGCGGGAGGTTACAATGAGCAGTTCTTC.

This chain joins TRBV6-5 and TRBJ2-3; TRBD2 matches 12 bases. The CDR3 runs to 16 residues. The junction had 2 bases not matched to a gene; V was cut back by 2 bases and J by 2 bases. Germline V gene sequence: CDR1 MNHEY, CDR2 SVGAGI. DNA of the CDR3: TGTGCCAGCAGTTACCTAGCGGGAGGGCCCACAGATACGCAGTATTTT. Amino acids: CASSYLAGGPTDTQYF.

The chain couples TRBV7-9 to TRBJ2-2; TRBD2 might be the D (5 bases). Trimming took 0 bases from V and 7 from J, leaving 9 bases between them. The CDR3 consists of 14 residues. Germline loops: CDR1 SEHNR, CDR2 FQNEAQ (reference sequence). The CDR3 loop reads CASSLAEVNGELFF. As DNA, the CDR3 is TGTGCCAGCAGCTTAGCGGAGGTGAACGGGGAGCTGTTTTTT.

Concerning this clone itself: The same CDR3 is also encoded by other DNA sequences in this sample. This chain connects TRBV11-2 to TRBJ2-3; 10 bases agree with TRBD1. This CDR3 is built from 14 residues. Trimming cost V 3 bases and J 3 bases; bases outside gene matches: 0. Germline CDR1 is SGHAT and CDR2 is FQNNGV. CDR3 DNA: TGTGCCAGCAGCTTGGACAGGGGGACAGATACGCAGTATTTT. Translation gives CASSLDRGTDTQYF. Drawing the rest from reference TRBV11-2 and TRBJ2-3, the complete variable domain is EAGVAQSPRYKIIEKRQSVAFWCNPISGHATLYWYQQILGQGPKLLIQFQNNGVVDDSQLPKDRFSAERLKGVDSTLKIQPAKLEDSAVYLCASSLDRGTDTQYFGPGTRLTVL.

The count of this clone is one. This chain links TRBV9 with TRBJ2-3; 9 bases are shared with TRBD2. Germline CDR1 is SGDLS and CDR2 is YYNGEE. V lost 0 bases and J lost 5; bases outside the gene matches: 7. The CDR3 runs 16 residues. In DNA, the CDR3 is TGTGCCAGCAGCGTAGGAAATAGCGGGGGAGGAGATACGCAGTATTTT. Protein sequence: CASSVGNSGGGDTQYF.

The chain has TRBV27 and TRBJ2-1; 9 nucleotides line up with TRBD2. From germline, CDR1 is MNHEY and CDR2 SMNVEV (reference sequence). This CDR3 contains 17 residues. With 1 base clipped from V and 3 bases from J, the junction kept 7 bases outside the gene matches. The CDR3 coding sequence is TGTGCCAGCAGTTTATGGGCTAGCGGGAACCTCTACAATGAGCAGTTCTTC. Amino acid sequence: CASSLWASGNLYNEQFF.

For this clone: One end of the junction varies from germline; a read error may be responsible. The chain links TRBV6-5 to TRBJ1-6, with 7 bases identical to TRBD1. CDR1 and CDR2 from the germline V gene are MNHEY and SVGAGI. The CDR3 totals 14 residues. The CDR3 reads CAGRDSPNNSPLHF. CDR3 bases: TGTGCCGGCAGGGACAGCCCTAATAATTCACCCCTCCACTTT.

The V and J genes are TRBV7-6 and TRBJ2-3; maybe TRBD2 (6 bases). Between the trimmed V and J ends, which lost 5 bases and 1 base, there was a span of 13 bases. The CDR3 extends over 15 amino acids. Germline V gives CDR1 SGHVS, CDR2 FNYEAQ. The CDR3 here is CASSLTWGGTDTQYF. In DNA, the CDR3 is TGTGCCAGCAGCCTGACCTGGGGGGGCACAGATACGCAGTATTTT.

This chain connects TRBV7-9 to TRBJ2-4; 9 bases agree with TRBD1. CDR1 is SEHNR and CDR2 is FQNEAQ in the germline V gene (reference sequence). The CDR3 covers 19 residues. The ends lost 2 bases at V and 6 bases at J; junction bases unmatched: 17. In DNA form, the CDR3 reads TGTGCCAGCAGCTTACGACTTGGGGGAGGGACAGGGAGCACAAACATTCAGTACTTC. Protein: CASSLRLGGGTGSTNIQYF.

The chain uses TRBV4-2 and TRBJ1-2, with 10 bases that match TRBD1. Per the germline V gene, CDR1 is LGHNA and CDR2 is YNFKEQ. After removal of 2 bases from V and 4 bases from J, the junction contained 4 bases not matched to a gene. The CDR3 totals 15 residues. The CDR3 DNA reads as TGTGCCAGCAGCCAACCGGGACAGGGGACCTATGGCTACACCTTC. Translated, it gives CASSQPGQGTYGYTF.

The rearrangement links TRBV5-1 to TRBJ2-2, with TRBD2 matching over 13 bases. Unmatched junction bases numbered 8, after V lost 5 bases and J lost 7 bases. There are 16 residues in the CDR3. Germline CDR1 and CDR2: SGHRS and YFSETQ. CDR3 sequence reads: CASRPSTSGRIGELFF. CDR3 DNA sequence: TGCGCCAGCAGACCGTCGACTAGCGGGAGGATCGGGGAGCTGTTTTTT.

In its sample, this clone was seen a few times. The chain carries TRBV4-1 and TRBJ2-1, with D perhaps TRBD2 (6 bases). This CDR3 has 16 amino acids. In germline, CDR1 is MGHRA, CDR2 YSYEKL. Trimming stripped 0 bases from V and 7 bases from J, with 16 bases between. CDR3: CASSQDLGRDENEQFF. The CDR3 DNA sequence: TGCGCCAGCAGCCAAGATTTAGGGCGGGATGAAAATGAGCAGTTCTTC.

This chain uses TRBV6-5 with TRBJ1-1; perhaps TRBD1 as D (6 bases). CDR3 size: 13 residues. Looked up from germline, CDR1 is MNHEY and CDR2 is SVGAGI. V lost 8 bases to trimming and J lost 3 bases, with 13 bases between them. This chain's CDR3 is CASGRDTYTEAFF. The DNA of the CDR3 is TGTGCCAGCGGAAGGGACACCTACACTGAAGCTTTCTTT.

The chain combines TRBV3-1 (or the pseudogene TRBV3-2) with TRBJ1-3; 8 bases line up with TRBD1. V trimming: 3 bases; J trimming: 1 base; junction bases outside the gene matches: 5. The CDR3 sequence is 16 residues long. CDR1 LGHDT and CDR2 YNNKEL come from the germline V gene (reference sequence). CDR3 nucleotides: TGTGCCAGCAGCCAGCGACAGGGGACATCTGGAAACACCATATATTTT. Its protein product is CASSQRQGTSGNTIYF.

V gene TRBV24-1 combines with J gene TRBJ2-5; a possible D gene is TRBD1 (5 bases). Trimming removed 3 bases from V and 5 bases from J, with 15 bases in between. Germline values: CDR1 KGHDR, CDR2 SFDVKD. The CDR3 sequence is 15 residues long. Here the CDR3 reads CATSDRLRGEETQYF. CDR3 in DNA: TGTGCCACCAGTGATAGGCTTAGGGGCGAGGAGACCCAGTACTTC.

This rearrangement joins TRBV2 to TRBJ2-4, with 7 bases matching TRBD1. The CDR3 extends over 16 amino acids. Germline V CDR1 and CDR2: SNHLY, FYNNEI. After removal of 4 bases from V and 3 bases from J, the junction contained 9 bases not matched to a gene. DNA for the CDR3: TGTGCCAGCAGTGGAGGACAGGTACCCTACAAAAACATTCAGTACTTC. Protein sequence: CASSGGQVPYKNIQYF.

The chain uses TRBV5-6 and TRBJ1-1; 7 nucleotides line up with TRBD1. The germline CDR1 and CDR2 sequences are SGHDT and YYEEEE. V lost 4 bases, J lost 3 bases, and 6 bases stayed unmatched. CDR3 length equals 14 residues. CDR3 coding DNA: TGTGCCAGCAGCCGCAACAGGGGAGACACTGAAGCTTTCTTT. Its protein is CASSRNRGDTEAFF.

The chain is built from TRBV5-1 and TRBJ2-4; tentatively, D is TRBD2 (6 bases). V dropped 4 bases and J dropped 4 bases, with 24 bases sitting between them. The CDR3 is 18 residues long. CDR1 and CDR2 from the germline V gene are SGHRS and YFSETQ. DNA for the CDR3: TGCGCCAGCAGCGGGGGTTGGAGGGGAGAGCCAGGTAAAAACATTCAGTACTTC. Its protein is CASSGGWRGEPGKNIQYF. Together with reference TRBV5-1 and TRBJ2-4, the CDR3 gives the full variable domain: KAGVTQTPRYLIKTRGQQVTLSCSPISGHRSVSWYQQTPGQGLQFLFEYFSETQRNKGNFPGRFSGRQFSNSRSEMNVSTLELGDSALYLCASSGGWRGEPGKNIQYFGAGTRLSVL.

The chain joins TRBV5-1 to TRBJ1-6, with 7 bases fitting TRBD1. The CDR3 contains 16 residues. Germline V gene lookup returns CDR1 SGHRS and CDR2 YFSETQ. Trimming removed 5 bases from V and 7 bases from J; junction bases left unmatched: 12. CDR3 loop: CASSLDTGVVNSPLHF. In DNA, the CDR3 is TGCGCCAGCAGTCTTGATACAGGGGTTGTGAATTCACCCCTCCACTTT.